The next 8 T cell receptor beta chains were all read from a single sample in a study of CD8+ T cells in alopecia areata. CD4, CD8alpha, NKG2D, NKG2ACE and other markers guided sorting of pooled cutaneous lymph node cells. The authors extracted RNA and reverse transcribed it into cDNA as the sequencing template. TCRdb's table, derived via immunoSEQ multiplex PCR, lists solely in-frame clones and lacks some. This table holds around 300,000 clones with no singletons; the top ten claim approximately 1.2%. Sequencing used CD4+ T cells sorted from a lymph node. The receptors shown here come from a C3H/HeJ mouse with alopecia areata. The strain is characterized by the MHC haplotype H2-k.

This clone came up a few times. Mouse germline and gene names are used. With the read ending 4 residues before the CDR3 end, the germline J gene is used to fill in that end. The chain links TRBV13-1 to TRBJ1-2; 8 nucleotides agree with TRBD1. This CDR3 contains 14 residues. CDR1 and CDR2 (germline): NSHNY, SYGAGN. The junction had 5 bases not matched to a gene; V was cut back by 3 bases and J by 4 bases. The CDR3 spells CASSGRGRFSDYTF. CDR3 DNA, as far as it was read: TGTGCCAGCAGTGGCAGGGGGCGCTTCTCC.

As for this clone: These gene names are mouse names. The read ends 4 residues early relative to the CDR3; the germline J gene fills the gap. This chain links TRBV19 with TRBJ2-2, with 10 bases matching TRBD2. The V and J ends lost 6 bases and 1 base, in that order; junction bases with no gene match: 3. CDR1 and CDR2 (germline): FNHDT, SITEND (reference sequence). The CDR3 contains 15 residues. This CDR3 is CASTRDWGNTGQLYF. The sequenced CDR3 bases are TGTGCCAGCACTCGGGACTGGGGAAACACCGGG.

As concerns this clone: Germline and genes here are mouse. The read comes to an end 4 residues before the CDR3 does, leaving the germline J gene to fill in the end. The chain is built from TRBV13-2 and TRBJ2-7; D is possibly TRBD1 (6 bases). The CDR3 covers 14 residues. V gave up 2 bases and J gave up 3 bases, with 12 bases separating them. Per germline, CDR1 NNHNN and CDR2 SYGAGS (reference sequence). The CDR3 loop reads CASGDSGHLYEQYF. The sequenced part of the CDR3 DNA is TGTGCCAGCGGTGACTCGGGACACCTCTAT.

This clone came up many times. The gene names here belong to mouse. The read ends 4 residues shy of where the CDR3 ends; the end is completed using the germline J gene. This same CDR3 is encoded by further DNA sequences in the sample. V is TRBV1 and J is TRBJ2-3; weak D call: TRBD2 (7 bases). With 0 bases removed from V and 1 base from J, the gap between germline ends came to 8 bases. This CDR3 has 15 residues. CDR1 is NSQYPW, CDR2 LRSPGD, per germline (reference sequence). The CDR3 sequence is CTCSADGGRAETLYF. CDR3 DNA, as far as it was read: TGCACCTGCAGTGCAGACGGGGGGCGTGCAGAA.

This clone has a handful of counts. Genes and germline are mouse. The CDR3 end falls 4 residues outside the read, so it is completed with the germline J gene. The chain links TRBV31 to TRBJ2-5; 7 positions match TRBD1. The CDR3 extends over 12 amino acids. Germline values: CDR1 GKSSPN, CDR2 SITVG. The CDR3 DNA, read in part, is TGTGCCTGGTCCGGGACAGAAGAC. The encoded protein is CAWSGTED. The CDR3 in its entirety is CAWSGTEDTQYF.

Concerning this clone: Mouse gene names and germline throughout. The read is 4 residues too short to cover the CDR3 end, so that end is filled in from the germline J gene. The chain links TRBV1 to TRBJ1-2, with D possibly TRBD1 on 6 matching bases. From germline, CDR1 is NSQYPW and CDR2 LRSPGD (reference sequence). V was pared by 0 bases and J by 2 bases, with 19 bases between. CDR3 length: 18 amino acids. The CDR3: CTCSADHGLGARNSDYTF. The CDR3 bases that were read are TGCACCTGCAGTGCAGATCATGGACTGGGGGCGCGGAACTCC.

This clone has only a few counts. The listed genes are named as in mouse. The read terminates 4 residues before the CDR3 end, so the remaining end is supplied by the germline J gene. This rearrangement joins TRBV31 to TRBJ2-3; 14 nucleotides match TRBD2. The CDR3 runs 17 residues. Germline V lookup: CDR1 GKSSPN, CDR2 SITVG. The trim removed 6 bases at V and 1 base at J, leaving 9 bases unmatched. The CDR3 DNA, read in part, is TGTGCCTGCCGGGACTGGGGGGGCGAAGGAGGTGCAGAA. Protein sequence: CACRDWGGEGGAE. The entire CDR3 protein is CACRDWGGEGGAETLYF. Based on the CDR3 plus reference TRBV31 and TRBJ2-3, the full variable domain is AQTIHQWPVAEIKAVGSPLSLGCTIKGKSSPNLYWYWQATGGTLQQLFYSITVGQVESVVQLNLSASRPKDDQFILSTEKLLLSHSGFYLCACRDWGGEGGAETLYFGSGTRLTVL.

This clone has ten or more counts. The gene names given are mouse names. From the germline J gene comes the end of the CDR3, since the read stops 4 residues before it. The same CDR3 also results from other DNA sequences found in this sample. V and J are TRBV1 and TRBJ2-1, with 7 bases identical to TRBD2. Unmatched junction bases numbered 1, after V lost 0 bases and J lost 2 bases. The CDR3 contains 15 residues. Germline V gene sequence: CDR1 NSQYPW, CDR2 LRSPGD (reference sequence). The CDR3 reads CTCSADLGDYAEQFF. The sequenced CDR3 bases are TGCACCTGCAGTGCAGATCTGGGGGACTATGCT.